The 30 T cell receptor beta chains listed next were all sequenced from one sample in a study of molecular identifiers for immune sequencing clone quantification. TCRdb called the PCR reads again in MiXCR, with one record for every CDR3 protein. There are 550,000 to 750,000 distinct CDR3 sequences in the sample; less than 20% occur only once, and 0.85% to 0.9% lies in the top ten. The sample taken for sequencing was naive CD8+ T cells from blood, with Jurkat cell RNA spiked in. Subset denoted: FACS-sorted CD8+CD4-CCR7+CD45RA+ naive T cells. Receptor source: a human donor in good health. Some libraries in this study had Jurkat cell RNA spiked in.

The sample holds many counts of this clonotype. The CDR3 coding sequence is TGTGCCATCAGCGAGGTTGGAAGCCTCACAGATACGCAGTATTTT. Translating gives CAISEVGSLTDTQYF. This chain connects TRBV10-3 to TRBJ2-3; unclear D gene. Deletions cut 6 bases from V and 2 bases from J, with 15 bases between. Germline V gives CDR1 ENHRY, CDR2 SYGVKD. This CDR3 has 15 residues.

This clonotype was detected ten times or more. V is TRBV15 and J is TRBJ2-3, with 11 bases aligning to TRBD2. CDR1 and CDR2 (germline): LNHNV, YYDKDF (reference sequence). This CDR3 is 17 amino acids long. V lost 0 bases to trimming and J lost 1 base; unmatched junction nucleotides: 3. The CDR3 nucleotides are TGTGCCACCAGCAGAGAGGCGGGACTAGCGGGCACAGATACGCAGTATTTT. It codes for CATSREAGLAGTDTQYF.

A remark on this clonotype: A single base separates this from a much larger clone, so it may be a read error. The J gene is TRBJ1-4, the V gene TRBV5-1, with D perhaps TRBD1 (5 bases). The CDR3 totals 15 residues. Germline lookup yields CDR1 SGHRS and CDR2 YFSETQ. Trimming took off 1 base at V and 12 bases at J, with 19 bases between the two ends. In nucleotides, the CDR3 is TGCGCCAGCAGCTTGACCGGGACCCCAGAGGAAGAACTGTTTTTT. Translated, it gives CASSLTGTPEEELFF.

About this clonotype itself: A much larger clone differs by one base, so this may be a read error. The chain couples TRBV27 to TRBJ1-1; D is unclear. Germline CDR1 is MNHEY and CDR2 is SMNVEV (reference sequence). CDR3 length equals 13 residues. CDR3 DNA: TGTGCCAGCAGCCCGACCGAACATGAGCAAGCTCTCTTT. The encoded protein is CASSPTEHEQALF.

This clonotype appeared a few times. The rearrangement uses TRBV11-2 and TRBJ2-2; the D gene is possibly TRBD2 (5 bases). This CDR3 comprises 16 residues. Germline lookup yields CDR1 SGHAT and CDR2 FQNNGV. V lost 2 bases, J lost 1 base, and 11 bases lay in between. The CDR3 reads CASSLFPGLNTGELFF. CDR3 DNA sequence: TGTGCCAGCAGCTTATTTCCGGGATTGAACACCGGGGAGCTGTTTTTT.

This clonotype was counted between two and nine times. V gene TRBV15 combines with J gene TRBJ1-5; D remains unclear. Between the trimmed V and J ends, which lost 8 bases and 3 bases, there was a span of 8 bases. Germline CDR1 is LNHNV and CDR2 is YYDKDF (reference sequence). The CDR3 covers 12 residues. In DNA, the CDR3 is TGTGCCACCTCCGGGGTCAATCAGCCCCAGCATTTT. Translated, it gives CATSGVNQPQHF.

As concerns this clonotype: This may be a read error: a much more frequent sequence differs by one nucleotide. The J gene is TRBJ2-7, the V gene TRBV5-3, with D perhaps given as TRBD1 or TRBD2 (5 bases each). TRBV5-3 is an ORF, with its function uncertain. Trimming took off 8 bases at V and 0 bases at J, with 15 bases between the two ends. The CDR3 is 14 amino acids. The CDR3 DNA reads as TGTGCCAGCAGCACAGGACGGGGCTCCTACGAGCAGTACTTC. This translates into CASSTGRGSYEQYF.

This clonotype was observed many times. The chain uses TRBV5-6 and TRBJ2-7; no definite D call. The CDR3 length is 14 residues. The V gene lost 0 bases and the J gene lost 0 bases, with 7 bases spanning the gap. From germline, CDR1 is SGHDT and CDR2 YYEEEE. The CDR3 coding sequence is TGTGCCAGCAGCTTGGGCCAGGACTCCTACGAGCAGTACTTC. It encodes CASSLGQDSYEQYF.

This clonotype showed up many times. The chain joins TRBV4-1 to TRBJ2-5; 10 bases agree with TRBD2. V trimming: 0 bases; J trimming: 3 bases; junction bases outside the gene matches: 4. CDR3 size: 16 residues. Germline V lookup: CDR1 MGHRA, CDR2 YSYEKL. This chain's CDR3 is CASSQEGLAGEETQYF. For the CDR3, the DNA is TGCGCCAGCAGCCAAGAGGGTCTAGCGGGGGAAGAGACCCAGTACTTC.

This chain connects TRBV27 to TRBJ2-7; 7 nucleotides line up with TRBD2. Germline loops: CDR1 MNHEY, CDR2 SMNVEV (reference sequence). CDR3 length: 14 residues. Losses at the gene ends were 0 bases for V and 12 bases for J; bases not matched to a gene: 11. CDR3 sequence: CASSLSGGGIPLYF. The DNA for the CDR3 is TGTGCCAGCAGTTTATCTGGGGGGGGGATTCCGCTGTACTTC.

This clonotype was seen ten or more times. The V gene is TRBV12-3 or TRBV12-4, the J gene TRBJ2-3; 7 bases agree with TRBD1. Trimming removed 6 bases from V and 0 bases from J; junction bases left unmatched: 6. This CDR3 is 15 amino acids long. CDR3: CASSPQGYSTDTQYF. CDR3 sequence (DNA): TGTGCCAGCAGCCCACAGGGGTACAGCACAGATACGCAGTATTTT.

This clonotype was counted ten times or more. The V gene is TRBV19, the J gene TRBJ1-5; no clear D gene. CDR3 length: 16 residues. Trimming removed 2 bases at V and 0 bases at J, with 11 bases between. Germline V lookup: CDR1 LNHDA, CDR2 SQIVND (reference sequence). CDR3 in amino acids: CASSITGDYSNQPQHF. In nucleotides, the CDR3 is TGTGCCAGTAGTATAACTGGAGACTATAGCAATCAGCCCCAGCATTTT. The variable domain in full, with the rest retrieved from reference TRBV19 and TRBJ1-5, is DGGITQSPKYLFRKEGQNVTLSCEQNLNHDAMYWYRQDPGQGLRLIYYSQIVNDFQKGDIAEGYSVSREKKESFPLTVTSAQKNPTAFYLCASSITGDYSNQPQHFGDGTRLSIL.

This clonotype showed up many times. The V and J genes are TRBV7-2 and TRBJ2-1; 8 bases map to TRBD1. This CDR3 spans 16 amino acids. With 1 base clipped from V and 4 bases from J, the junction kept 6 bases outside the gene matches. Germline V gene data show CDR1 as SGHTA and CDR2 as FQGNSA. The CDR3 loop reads CASSLGTGGSYNEQFF. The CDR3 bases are TGTGCCAGCAGCTTAGGAACAGGGGGTTCATACAATGAGCAGTTCTTC.

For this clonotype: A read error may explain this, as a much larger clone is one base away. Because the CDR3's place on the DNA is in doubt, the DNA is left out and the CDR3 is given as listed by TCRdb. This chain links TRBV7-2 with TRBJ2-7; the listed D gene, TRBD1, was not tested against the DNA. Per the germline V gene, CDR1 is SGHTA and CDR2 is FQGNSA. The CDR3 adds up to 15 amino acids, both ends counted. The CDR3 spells CASSSTLGQAYEQYF.

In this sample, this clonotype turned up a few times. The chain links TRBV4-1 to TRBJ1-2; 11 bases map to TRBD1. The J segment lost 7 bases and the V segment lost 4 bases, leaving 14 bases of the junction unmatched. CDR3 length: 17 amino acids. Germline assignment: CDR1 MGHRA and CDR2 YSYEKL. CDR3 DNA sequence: TGCGCCAGCAGCCCACAAACGGGACAGGGGGTGCGTAGTGGCTACACCTTC. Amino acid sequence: CASSPQTGQGVRSGYTF.

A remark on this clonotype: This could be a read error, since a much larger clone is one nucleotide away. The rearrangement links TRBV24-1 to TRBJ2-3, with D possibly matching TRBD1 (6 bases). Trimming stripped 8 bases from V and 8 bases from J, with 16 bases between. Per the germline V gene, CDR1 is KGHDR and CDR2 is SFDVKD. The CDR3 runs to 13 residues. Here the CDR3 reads CATKDRIGGTQYF. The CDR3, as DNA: TGTGCCACCAAAGACAGGATCGGAGGTACGCAGTATTTT.

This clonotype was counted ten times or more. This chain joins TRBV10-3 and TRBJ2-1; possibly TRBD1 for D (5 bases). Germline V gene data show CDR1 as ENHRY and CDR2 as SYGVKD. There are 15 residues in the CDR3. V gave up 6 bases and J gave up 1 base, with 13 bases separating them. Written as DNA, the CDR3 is TGTGCCATCAGGGACGTCGGACAATCCTACAATGAGCAGTTCTTC. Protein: CAIRDVGQSYNEQFF.

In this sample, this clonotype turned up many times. The CDR3, as DNA: TGTGCCAGCAGCCCAACAGGGTCTGGGGCCAACGTCCTGACTTTC. Translating it yields CASSPTGSGANVLTF. The gene calls are TRBV12-3 or TRBV12-4 and TRBJ2-6, with D tentatively TRBD1 (6 bases). This CDR3 has 15 residues. Trimming took off 6 bases at V and 1 base at J, with 10 bases between the two ends.

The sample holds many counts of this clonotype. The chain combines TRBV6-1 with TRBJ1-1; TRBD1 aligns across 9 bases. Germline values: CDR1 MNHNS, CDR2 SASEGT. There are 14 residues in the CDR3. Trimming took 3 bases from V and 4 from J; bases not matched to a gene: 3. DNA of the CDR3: TGTGCCAGCAGTGATACAGGGGGCTTCACTGAAGCTTTCTTT. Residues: CASSDTGGFTEAFF.

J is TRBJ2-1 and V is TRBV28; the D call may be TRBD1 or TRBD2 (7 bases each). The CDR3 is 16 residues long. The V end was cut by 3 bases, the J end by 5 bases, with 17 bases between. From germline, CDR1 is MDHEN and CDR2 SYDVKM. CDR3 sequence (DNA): TGTGCCAGCAGTTTGTTCAGGGGGGGGCAACACAATGAGCAGTTCTTC. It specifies CASSLFRGGQHNEQFF. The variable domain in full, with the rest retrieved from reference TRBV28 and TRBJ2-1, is DVKVTQSSRYLVKRTGEKVFLECVQDMDHENMFWYRQDPGLGLRLIYFSYDVKMKEKGDIPEGYSVSREKKERFSLILESASTNQTSMYLCASSLFRGGQHNEQFFGPGTRLTVL.

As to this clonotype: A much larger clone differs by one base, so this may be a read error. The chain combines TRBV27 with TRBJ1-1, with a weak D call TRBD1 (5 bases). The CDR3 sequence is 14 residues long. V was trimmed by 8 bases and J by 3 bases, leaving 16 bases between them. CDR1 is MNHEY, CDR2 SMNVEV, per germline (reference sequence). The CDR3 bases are TGTGCCAGCGGCCTCGTAGGGGCTGACACTGAAGCTTTCTTT. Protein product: CASGLVGADTEAFF.

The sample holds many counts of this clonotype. The CDR3 DNA is TGCAGTGCTAGAGCGGGACTAGCGGAGTCTTTCGGGCCCCAGTACTTC. Its translation: CSARAGLAESFGPQYF. The chain couples TRBV20-1 to TRBJ2-5, with 11 bases fitting TRBD2. After removal of 1 base from V and 9 bases from J, the junction contained 13 bases not matched to a gene. The V gene's germline CDR1 is DFQATT and CDR2 SNEGSKA (reference sequence). This CDR3 is built from 16 residues.

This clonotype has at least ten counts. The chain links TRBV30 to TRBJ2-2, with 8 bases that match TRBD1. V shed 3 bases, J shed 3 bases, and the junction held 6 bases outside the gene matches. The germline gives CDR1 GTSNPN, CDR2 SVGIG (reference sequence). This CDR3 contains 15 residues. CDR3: CAWRQGAIYTGELFF. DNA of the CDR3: TGTGCCTGGAGGCAGGGGGCGATTTACACCGGGGAGCTGTTTTTT.

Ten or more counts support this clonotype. CDR3 loop: CASMWSGSTDTQYF. In DNA form, the CDR3 reads TGTGCCAGCATGTGGAGCGGTAGCACAGATACGCAGTATTTT. The V gene is TRBV27, the J gene TRBJ2-3, with D perhaps TRBD2 (5 bases). Germline-derived CDR1 and CDR2 are MNHEY and SMNVEV (reference sequence). The CDR3 is 14 amino acids. Trimming cost V 7 bases and J 0 bases, with 11 bases left between them.

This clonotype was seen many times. As DNA, the CDR3 is TGCAGCTCGTGGGACCCGTCGATTGGGGCCAACGTCCTGACTTTC. As protein: CSSWDPSIGANVLTF. V usage is TRBV29-1 and J usage is TRBJ2-6; D might be TRBD1 or TRBD2, each matching 5 bases. The germline gives CDR1 SQVTM, CDR2 ANQGSEA. V was trimmed by 8 bases and J by 3 bases, leaving 17 bases between them. CDR3 size: 15 residues.

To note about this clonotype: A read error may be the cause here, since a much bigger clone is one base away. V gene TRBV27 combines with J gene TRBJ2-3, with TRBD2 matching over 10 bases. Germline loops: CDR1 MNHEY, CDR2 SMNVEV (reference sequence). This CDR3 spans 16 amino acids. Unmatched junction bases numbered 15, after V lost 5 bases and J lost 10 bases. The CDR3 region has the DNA TGTGCCAGCAGTCTGGGGCTAGCGGGAGTCGAGGATGCGCAGTATTTT. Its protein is CASSLGLAGVEDAQYF.

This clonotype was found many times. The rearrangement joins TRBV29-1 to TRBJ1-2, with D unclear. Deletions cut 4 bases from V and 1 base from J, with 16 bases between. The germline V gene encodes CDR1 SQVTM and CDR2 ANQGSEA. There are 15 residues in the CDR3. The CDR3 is CSVAPPAGYNYGYTF. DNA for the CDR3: TGCAGCGTTGCCCCCCCGGCAGGCTATAACTATGGCTACACCTTC.

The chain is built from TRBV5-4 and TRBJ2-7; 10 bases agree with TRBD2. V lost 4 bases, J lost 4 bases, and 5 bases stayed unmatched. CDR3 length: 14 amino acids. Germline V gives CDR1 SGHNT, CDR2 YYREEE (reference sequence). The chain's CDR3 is CASSLAGDEYEQYF. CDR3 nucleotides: TGTGCCAGCAGCCTAGCGGGAGACGAATACGAGCAGTACTTC.

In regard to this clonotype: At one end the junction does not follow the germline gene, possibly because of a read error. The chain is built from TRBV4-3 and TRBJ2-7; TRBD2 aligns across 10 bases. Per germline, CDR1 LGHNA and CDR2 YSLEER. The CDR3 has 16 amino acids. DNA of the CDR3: TGCGCCAGCAGCCAAGATAGGACTAGCGGCTCCCACGAGCAGTACTTC. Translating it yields CASSQDRTSGSHEQYF.

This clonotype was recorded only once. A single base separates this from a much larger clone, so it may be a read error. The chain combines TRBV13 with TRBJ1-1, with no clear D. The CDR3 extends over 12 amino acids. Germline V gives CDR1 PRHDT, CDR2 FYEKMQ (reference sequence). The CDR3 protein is CAGSLIQTEAFF. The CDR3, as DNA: TGTGCCGGCAGCTTAATACAGACTGAAGCTTTCTTT.